The rows below give T cell receptor beta chains drawn from one sample of a study of cytomegalovirus exposure and HLA in healthy donors. The repertoire was sequenced with immunoSEQ multiplex PCR; TCRdb's copy has only in-frame clones and lacks some. Altogether roughly 170,000 clones are present, approximately 80% being singletons, with the ten largest covering around 7.3%. The material sequenced was PBMCs. These receptors were taken from a man younger than 40 in good health and CMV-seropositive. Each CDR3 is given with its conserved first and last residue. A D gene is named only where the DNA matches it firmly. Some rows mark clone size as missing; the rest say once, few, many or name a class of expanded clone.

d_gene | abundance | j_gene | v_gene | CDR3aa | CDR3nt
NA | NA | TRBJ1-4 | TRBV6-1 | CASSESGAFEKLFF | TGTGCCAGCAGTGAATCAGGGGCCTTTGAAAAACTGTTTTTT
TRBD2 | NA | TRBJ2-7 | TRBV30 | CAWTPGGYEQYF | TGTGCCTGGACTCCCGGGGGGTACGAGCAGTATTTC
NA | NA | TRBJ1-3 | TRBV10-3 | CAISSNSGNTIYF | TGTGCCATCAGCAGTAACTCTGGAAACACCATATATTTT
TRBD2 | NA | TRBJ2-5 | TRBV2 | CASTSGAKETQYF | TGTGCCAGCACTAGCGGGGCTAAAGAGACCCAGTACTTC
TRBD1 | once | TRBJ2-5 | TRBV27 | CASSLLRTGHETQYF | TGTGCCAGCAGTTTATTACGGACAGGGCATGAGACCCAGTACTTC
TRBD1 | NA | TRBJ1-3 | TRBV5-6 | CASSPGDRGNTIYF | TGTGCCAGCAGCCCAGGGGACAGGGGAAACACCATATATTTT
TRBD2 | NA | TRBJ2-4 | TRBV29-1 | CSAEGAQGGVAKNIQYF | TGCAGCGCCGAGGGAGCGCAGGGAGGGGTGGCCAAAAACATTCAGTACTTC
TRBD1 | NA | TRBJ2-7 | TRBV4-3 | CASSLSSGGTGYEQYF | TGCGCCAGCAGCCTAAGTTCAGGGGGCACTGGTTACGAGCAGTACTTC
TRBD1 | NA | TRBJ2-1 | TRBV7-9 | CSSSLCGAGGCYNEQFF | TGTTCCAGCAGCTTATGTGGGGCAGGGGGATGCTACAATGAGCAGTTCTTC
NA | NA | TRBJ2-5 | TRBV30 | CAWSVQAETQYF | TGTGCCTGGAGTGTACAGGCAGAGACCCAGTACTTC
TRBD2 | NA | TRBJ2-2 | TRBV5-4 | CASSASSGANTGELFF | TGTGCCAGCAGCGCGTCTAGCGGAGCGAACACCGGGGAGCTGTTTTTT